This TCR beta chain was sequenced for a study of T cell changes during pregnancy in multiple sclerosis. The assay was immunoSEQ multiplex PCR, and TCRdb's table has in-frame clones only and misses some. The sample shows approximately 71,000 clones, roughly 90% of them seen only once. V was cut by 0 bases and J by 5 bases, with 4 bases left in between. The CDR3 has 11 amino acids. The V gene's germline CDR1 is GTSNPN and CDR2 SVGIG (reference sequence). The chain uses TRBV30 and TRBJ2-5; D remains ambiguous. The TCR comes from a female donor with multiple sclerosis, enrolled in a pregnancy study. Source: peripheral blood, taken in the second trimester of pregnancy. The CDR3 protein is CAWSVRETQYF. For the CDR3, the DNA is TGTGCCTGGAGTGTTCGGGAGACCCAGTACTTC.